One sample yielded the 21 T cell receptor beta chains listed below, sequenced in a study of early T cells in non-severe SARS-CoV-2 infection. TCRdb re-called the 5' RACE reads with MiXCR, one entry per CDR3 protein. The sample includes tens of thousands of distinct CDR3 sequences, under 15% seen only once; the top ten take about a tenth. Sequencing used whole blood, obtained at baseline. The origin of the receptors is an adult who was a healthcare worker with PCR-confirmed SARS-CoV-2 infection or an uninfected control (not recorded which).

This clonotype was seen repeatedly, ten times or more. This rearrangement joins TRBV7-9 to TRBJ1-2; D is unclear. CDR1 is SEHNR, CDR2 FQNEAQ, per germline (reference sequence). The V end lost 5 bases, the J end lost 2 bases, and 6 bases lay between the germline ends. The CDR3 contains 12 residues. The CDR3 DNA is TGTGCCAGCAGCGACGTAAACTATGGCTACACCTTC. This translates into CASSDVNYGYTF.

The table lists this clonotype with many counts. The genes are TRBV28 and TRBJ1-6; D might be TRBD1 (5 bases). The CDR3 totals 14 residues. Germline V gene data show CDR1 as MDHEN and CDR2 as SYDVKM. Trimming pared 6 bases from V and 5 bases from J, leaving 11 bases between. DNA for the CDR3: TGTGCCAGCAGCGGACGGGGGGATAATTCACCCCTCCACTTT. Protein sequence: CASSGRGDNSPLHF.

This clonotype was seen more than once but under ten times. This chain joins TRBV9 and TRBJ2-7; no clear D gene. CDR1 is SGDLS and CDR2 is YYNGEE in the germline V gene. V was clipped by 2 bases and J by 2 bases, with 11 bases between them. The CDR3 is 14 amino acids. The CDR3 spells CASSVEPDTYEQYF. The CDR3 nucleotides are TGTGCCAGCAGCGTTGAGCCCGATACCTACGAGCAGTACTTC. Based on the CDR3 plus reference TRBV9 and TRBJ2-7, the full variable domain is DSGVTQTPKHLITATGQRVTLRCSPRSGDLSVYWYQQSLDQGLQFLIQYYNGEERAKGNILERFSAQQFPDLHSELNLSSLELGDSALYFCASSVEPDTYEQYFGPGTRLTVT.

The chain recombines TRBV10-3 with TRBJ2-7, with D uncertain. Trimming left V 7 bases short and J 3 bases short, with 16 bases between. This CDR3 is built from 14 residues. In germline, CDR1 is ENHRY, CDR2 SYGVKD. The CDR3, as DNA: TGTGCCATCACTACGACCCCGAAAGGCTACGAGCAGTACTTC. Encoded protein: CAITTTPKGYEQYF.

This clonotype was observed many times. J is TRBJ2-1 and V is TRBV5-4; 9 positions agree with TRBD2. The germline gives CDR1 SGHNT, CDR2 YYREEE (reference sequence). The CDR3 contains 18 residues. Trimming at V came to 3 bases and at J to 10 bases, leaving 20 bases not matched to a gene. The CDR3, as DNA: TGTGCCAGCAGCTCGGGCCTGGGAATAGCGGGAGTTGTTGGAGAGCAGTTCTTC. Translating it yields CASSSGLGIAGVVGEQFF.

The chain links TRBV7-6 to TRBJ1-1; TRBD1 is a possible D gene (6 bases). The CDR3 totals 14 residues. V was clipped by 5 bases and J by 2 bases, with 12 bases between them. The germline V gene encodes CDR1 SGHVS and CDR2 FNYEAQ. CDR3 sequence reads: CASSPRQANTEAFF. In nucleotides, the CDR3 is TGTGCCAGCAGCCCCCGACAGGCCAACACTGAAGCTTTCTTT.

The chain couples TRBV30 to TRBJ1-1; tentative D call: TRBD1 (6 bases). CDR3 length equals 12 residues. Trimming cost V 5 bases and J 4 bases, with 11 bases left between them. From germline, CDR1 is GTSNPN and CDR2 SVGIG (reference sequence). Here the CDR3 DNA reads TGTGCCTGGGCCCGGGGGCGCACTGAAGCTTTCTTT. Protein product: CAWARGRTEAFF.

The chain uses TRBV7-9 and TRBJ2-7, with D perhaps matching TRBD1 or TRBD2 (5 bases each). The CDR3 sequence is 16 residues long. Germline CDR1 reads SEHNR; CDR2 reads FQNEAQ (reference sequence). Between the trimmed V and J ends, which lost 5 bases and 6 bases, there was a span of 23 bases. In DNA, the CDR3 is TGTGCCAGCAGCCCTCGGACCAGGGAGTTCATAAGCGAGCAGTACTTC. Translation: CASSPRTREFISEQYF.

This clonotype occurred a few times. V and J are TRBV6-4 and TRBJ2-1, with 10 positions matching TRBD2. This CDR3 has 15 amino acids. Germline V lookup: CDR1 MRHNA, CDR2 SNTAGT. Trimming removed 0 bases from V and 4 bases from J; junction bases left unmatched: 0. The CDR3 nucleotides are TGTGCCAGCAGTGACTCGACTAGCGGGTACAATGAGCAGTTCTTC. Its protein product is CASSDSTSGYNEQFF.

This clonotype has just a few counts. This chain connects TRBV19 to TRBJ2-7, with D tentatively TRBD1 (5 bases). The germline V and J ends were trimmed by 4 bases and 5 bases, with 6 bases remaining between them. Germline V lookup: CDR1 LNHDA, CDR2 SQIVND (reference sequence). This CDR3 is built from 11 residues. The CDR3 region has the DNA TGTGCCAGTAGTACAGGGAACGAGCAGTACTTC. Translated: CASSTGNEQYF.

This clonotype has a handful of counts. This sequence joins TRBV29-1 and TRBJ2-1, with TRBD2 matching over 13 bases. The V gene end was trimmed by 7 bases and the J gene end by 0 bases; junction bases not matched to a gene: 9. Germline V gene data show CDR1 as SQVTM and CDR2 as ANQGSEA. The CDR3 is 17 residues long. The CDR3 bases are TGCAGCGCACCCGGACTAGCGGGGGATAGCTCCTACAATGAGCAGTTCTTC. Protein sequence: CSAPGLAGDSSYNEQFF.

This clonotype has at least ten counts. The chain has TRBV20-1 and TRBJ1-5; maybe TRBD1 (6 bases). Germline CDR1 reads DFQATT; CDR2 reads SNEGSKA (reference sequence). CDR3 length: 12 residues. V lost 4 bases to trimming and J lost 6 bases, with 10 bases between them. In nucleotides, the CDR3 is TGCAGTGCTACCCCAGGGGTTCAGCCCCAGCATTTT. Amino acid sequence: CSATPGVQPQHF.

This clonotype was detected only a few times. The chain links TRBV28 to TRBJ1-2; D may be TRBD1 (6 bases). The CDR3 loop spans 13 amino acids. Germline values: CDR1 MDHEN, CDR2 SYDVKM. Trimming took off 7 bases at V and 5 bases at J, with 14 bases between the two ends. CDR3 amino acids: CASIPRGRYGYTF. The CDR3 region has the DNA TGTGCCAGCATCCCCCGGGGGCGGTATGGCTACACCTTC.

This clonotype was counted between two and nine times. The chain uses TRBV7-2 and TRBJ1-1, with a possible D match to TRBD1 (5 bases). There are 13 residues in the CDR3. Trimming removed 3 bases from V and 0 bases from J, with 5 bases in between. Germline V gives CDR1 SGHTA, CDR2 FQGNSA. In DNA form, the CDR3 reads TGTGCCAGCAGCTTGGACATGAACACTGAAGCTTTCTTT. This gives the protein CASSLDMNTEAFF.

This chain joins TRBV27 and TRBJ2-7; the D is unclear. The CDR3 has 11 residues. V was pared by 7 bases and J by 8 bases, with 12 bases between. Germline CDR1 is MNHEY and CDR2 is SMNVEV (reference sequence). CDR3 DNA sequence: TGTGCCAGCAAGCTACTCGGGCAGCAGTACTTC. Its translation: CASKLLGQQYF.

This clonotype has only a few counts. The CDR3 loop is CSASPHQETQYF. In DNA, the CDR3 is TGCAGTGCTAGTCCCCACCAAGAGACCCAGTACTTC. V and J are TRBV20-1 and TRBJ2-5; D is ambiguous. The CDR3 length is 12 residues. Trimming removed 3 bases at V and 0 bases at J, with 5 bases between. Germline CDR1 is DFQATT and CDR2 is SNEGSKA (reference sequence).

This clonotype was counted ten times or more. V is TRBV12-3 or TRBV12-4 and J is TRBJ1-1; the match to TRBD1 covers 7 bases. The J segment lost 1 base and the V segment lost 7 bases, leaving 9 bases of the junction unmatched. The CDR3 is 15 residues long. Here the CDR3 DNA reads TGTGCCAGCACCTTTTCGGACAGGAGGAACACTGAAGCTTTCTTT. Amino acid sequence: CASTFSDRRNTEAFF.

This clonotype was detected many times. This rearrangement joins TRBV7-9 to TRBJ2-2; tentative D call: TRBD1 (6 bases). Trimming took 6 bases from V and 1 from J, leaving 15 bases between them. The CDR3 runs to 16 residues. Germline V gives CDR1 SEHNR, CDR2 FQNEAQ (reference sequence). CDR3: CASRSRQDMNTGELFF. The CDR3 bases are TGTGCCAGCAGATCAAGACAGGACATGAACACCGGGGAGCTGTTTTTT.

In its sample, this clonotype was seen many times. V is TRBV19 and J is TRBJ2-7, with D hard to call. The CDR3 loop spans 14 amino acids. Trimming removed 4 bases from V and 0 bases from J, with 10 bases in between. Germline CDR1 is LNHDA and CDR2 is SQIVND (reference sequence). The CDR3 DNA sequence: TGTGCCAGTAGTACCCTGGTCGCCTCCTACGAGCAGTACTTC. It specifies CASSTLVASYEQYF.

Concerning this clonotype: Its ends do not fully match the called genes, so a read error is possible. This sequence joins TRBV7-6 and TRBJ2-2; 11 bases agree with TRBD2. CDR1 and CDR2 (germline): SGHVS, FNYEAQ. The CDR3 has 16 residues. The CDR3 here is CASSKTSGVNTEELFF. CDR3 coding DNA: TGTGCCAGCAGCAAGACTAGCGGGGTGAACACCGAGGAGCTGTTTTTT.

This clonotype was recorded many times. V and J are TRBV5-5 and TRBJ1-2, with D hard to call. Trimming left V 0 bases short and J 2 bases short, with 5 bases between. The length of the CDR3 is 13 residues. Germline CDR1 and CDR2: SGHKS and YYEKEE (reference sequence). CDR3 sequence reads: CASSLAVNYGYTF. In nucleotides, the CDR3 is TGTGCCAGCAGCTTGGCAGTAAACTATGGCTACACCTTC.